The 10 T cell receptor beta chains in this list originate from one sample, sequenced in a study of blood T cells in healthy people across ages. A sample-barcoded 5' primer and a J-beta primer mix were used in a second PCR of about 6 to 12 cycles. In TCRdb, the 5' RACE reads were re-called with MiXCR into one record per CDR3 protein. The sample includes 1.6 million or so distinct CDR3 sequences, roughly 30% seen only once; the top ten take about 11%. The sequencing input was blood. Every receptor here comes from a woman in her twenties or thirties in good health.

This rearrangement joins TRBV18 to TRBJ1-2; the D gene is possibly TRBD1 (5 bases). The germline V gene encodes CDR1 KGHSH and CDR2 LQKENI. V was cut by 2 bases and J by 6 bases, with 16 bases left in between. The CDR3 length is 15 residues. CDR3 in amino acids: CASSPAGQGADGYTF. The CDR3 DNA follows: TGTGCCAGCTCACCAGCAGGGCAGGGAGCGGATGGCTACACCTTC.

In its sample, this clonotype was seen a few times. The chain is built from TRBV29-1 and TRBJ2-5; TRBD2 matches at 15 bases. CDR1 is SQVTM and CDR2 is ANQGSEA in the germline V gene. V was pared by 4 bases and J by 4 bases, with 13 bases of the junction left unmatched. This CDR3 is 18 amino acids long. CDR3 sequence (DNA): TGCAGCGTTGTTGTACGACTCAGGACTAGCGGGGGGGCAGAGACCCAGTACTTC. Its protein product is CSVVVRLRTSGGAETQYF.

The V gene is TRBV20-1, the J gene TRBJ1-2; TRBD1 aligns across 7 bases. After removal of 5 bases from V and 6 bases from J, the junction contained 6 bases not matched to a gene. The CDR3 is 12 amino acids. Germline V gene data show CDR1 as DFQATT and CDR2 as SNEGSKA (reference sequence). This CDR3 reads CSAPRTGHGYTF. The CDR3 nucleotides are TGCAGTGCTCCGAGGACAGGCCATGGCTACACCTTC.

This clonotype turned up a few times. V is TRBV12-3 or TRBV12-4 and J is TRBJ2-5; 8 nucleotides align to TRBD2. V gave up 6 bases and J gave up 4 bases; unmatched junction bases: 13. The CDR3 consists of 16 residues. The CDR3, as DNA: TGTGCCAGCAGACGCCTTGGAGCGGGAGCGCGAGAGACCCAGTACTTC. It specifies CASRRLGAGARETQYF.

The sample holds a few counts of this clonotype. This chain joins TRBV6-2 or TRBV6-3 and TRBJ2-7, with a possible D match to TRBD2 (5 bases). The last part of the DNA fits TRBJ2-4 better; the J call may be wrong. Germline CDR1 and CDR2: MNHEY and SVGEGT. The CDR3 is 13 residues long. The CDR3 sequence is CASSPPGSDIQYF. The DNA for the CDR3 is TGTGCCAGCAGCCCCCCGGGGAGCGACATTCAGTACTTC.

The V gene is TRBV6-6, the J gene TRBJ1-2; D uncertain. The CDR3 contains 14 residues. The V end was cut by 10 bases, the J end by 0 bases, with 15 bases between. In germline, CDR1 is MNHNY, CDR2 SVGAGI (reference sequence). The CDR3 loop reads CATSQRLANYGYTF. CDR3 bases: TGTGCCACCTCACAGCGCTTAGCTAACTATGGCTACACCTTC.

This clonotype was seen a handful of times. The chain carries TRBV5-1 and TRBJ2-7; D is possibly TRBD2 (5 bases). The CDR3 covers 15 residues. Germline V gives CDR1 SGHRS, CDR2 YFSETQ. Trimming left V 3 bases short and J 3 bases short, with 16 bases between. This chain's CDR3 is CASSSTAGISYEQYF. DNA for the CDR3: TGCGCCAGCAGCTCCACCGCGGGTATCAGCTACGAGCAGTACTTC.

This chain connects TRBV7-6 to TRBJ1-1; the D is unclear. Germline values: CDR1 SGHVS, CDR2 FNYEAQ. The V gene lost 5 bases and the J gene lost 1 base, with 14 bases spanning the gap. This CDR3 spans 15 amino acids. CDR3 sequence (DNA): TGTGCCAGCAGCCACCCAAACCAAGGGAACACTGAAGCTTTCTTT. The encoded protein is CASSHPNQGNTEAFF.

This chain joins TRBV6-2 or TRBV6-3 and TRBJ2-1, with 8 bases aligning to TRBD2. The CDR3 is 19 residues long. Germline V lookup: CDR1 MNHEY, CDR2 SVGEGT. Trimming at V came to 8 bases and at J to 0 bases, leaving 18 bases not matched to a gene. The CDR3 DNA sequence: TGTGCCAGCGGGCCCAATCCTGTACTAGCGGAAAGCTCCTACAATGAGCAGTTCTTC. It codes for CASGPNPVLAESSYNEQFF.

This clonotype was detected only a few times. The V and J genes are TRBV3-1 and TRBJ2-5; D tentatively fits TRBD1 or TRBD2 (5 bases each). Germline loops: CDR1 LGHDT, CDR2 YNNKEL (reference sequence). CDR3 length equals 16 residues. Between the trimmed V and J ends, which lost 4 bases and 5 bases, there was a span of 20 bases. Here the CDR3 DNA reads TGTGCCAGCAGCCTCGGGGCCAGACTTATAGAGGAGACCCAGTACTTC. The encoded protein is CASSLGARLIEETQYF.